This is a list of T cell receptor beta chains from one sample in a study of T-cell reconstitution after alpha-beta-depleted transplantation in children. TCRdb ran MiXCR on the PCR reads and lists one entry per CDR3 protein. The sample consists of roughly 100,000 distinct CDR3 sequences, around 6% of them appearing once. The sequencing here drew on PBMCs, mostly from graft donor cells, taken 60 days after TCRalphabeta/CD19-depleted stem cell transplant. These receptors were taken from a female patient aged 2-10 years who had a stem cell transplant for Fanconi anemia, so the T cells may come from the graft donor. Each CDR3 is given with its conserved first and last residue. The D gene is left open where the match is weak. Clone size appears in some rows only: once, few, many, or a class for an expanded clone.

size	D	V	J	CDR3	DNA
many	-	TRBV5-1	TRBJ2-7	CASSLEHYEQYF	TGCGCCAGCAGCTTGGAACACTACGAGCAGTACTTC
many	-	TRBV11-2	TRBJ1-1	CASSREVGRVNTEAFF	TGTGCCAGCAGCAGGGAGGTGGGCAGAGTGAACACTGAAGCTTTCTTT
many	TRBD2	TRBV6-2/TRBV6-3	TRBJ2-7	CASSYFPAGGREQYF	TGTGCCAGCAGTTACTTCCCAGCGGGAGGGCGGGAGCAGTACTTC
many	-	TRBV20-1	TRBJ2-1	CSAREQRPLYNEQFF	TGCAGTGCTAGAGAACAGCGGCCGTTATACAATGAGCAGTTCTTC
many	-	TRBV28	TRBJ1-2	CASSLARAYGYTF	TGTGCCAGCAGTTTGGCCAGGGCCTATGGCTACACCTTC
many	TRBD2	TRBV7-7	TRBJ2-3	CASSRGLAGDTQYF	TGTGCCAGCAGCCGGGGACTAGCGGGAGATACGCAGTATTTT
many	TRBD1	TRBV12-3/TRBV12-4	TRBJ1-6	CASSHGDRGYNSPLHF	TGTGCCAGCAGCCATGGGGACAGGGGATATAATTCACCCCTCCACTTT
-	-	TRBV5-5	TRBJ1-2	CASSFSDSLYGYTF	TGTGCCAGCAGCTTCTCCGACAGCTTATATGGCTACACCTTC
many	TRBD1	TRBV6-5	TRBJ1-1	CASSTTGGSPEAFF	TGTGCCAGCAGTACGACAGGGGGGTCCCCTGAAGCTTTCTTT
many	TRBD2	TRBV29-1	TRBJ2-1	CSVDRTSGMGYEQFF	TGCAGCGTCGATAGGACTAGCGGGATGGGCTATGAGCAGTTCTTC
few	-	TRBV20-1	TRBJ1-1	CSGSGWDLTEAFF	TGCAGTGGCAGCGGGTGGGATCTGACCGAAGCTTTCTTT
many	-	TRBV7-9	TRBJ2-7	CASSLIQGPYEQYF	TGTGCCAGCAGCTTAATTCAGGGGCCCTACGAGCAGTACTTC
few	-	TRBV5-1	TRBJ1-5	CASSPSVDSNQPQHF	TGCGCCAGCAGCCCGAGTGTGGATAGCAATCAGCCCCAGCATTTT
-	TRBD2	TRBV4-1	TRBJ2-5	CASSQDPAGVETQYF	TGCGCCAGCAGCCAAGATCCGGCGGGAGTGGAGACCCAGTACTTC
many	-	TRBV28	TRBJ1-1	CASRDGGENTEAFF	TGTGCCAGCAGGGATGGGGGTGAGAACACTGAAGCTTTCTTT
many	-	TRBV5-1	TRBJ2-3	CASSLVGDTQYF	TGCGCCAGCAGCTTGGTGGGGGATACGCAGTATTTT
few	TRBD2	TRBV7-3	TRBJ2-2	CASSASGGDGELFF	TGTGCCAGCAGCGCTAGCGGGGGCGACGGGGAGCTGTTTTTT
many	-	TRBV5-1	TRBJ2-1	CASSLGVSGFSYNEQFF	TGCGCCAGCAGCTTAGGGGTGAGCGGTTTCTCCTACAATGAGCAGTTCTTC
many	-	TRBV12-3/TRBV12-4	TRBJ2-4	CASSSDPEDIQYF	TGTGCCAGCAGCTCGGACCCGGAGGACATTCAGTACTTC
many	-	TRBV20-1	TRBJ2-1	CSAGRTAYNEQFF	TGCAGTGCTGGGAGGACCGCTTACAATGAGCAGTTCTTC
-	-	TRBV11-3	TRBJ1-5	CASSLVGLEPQHF	TGTGCCAGCAGCTTAGTCGGGTTGGAACCCCAGCATTTT
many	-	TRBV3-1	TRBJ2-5	CASTTNWGTQYF	TGTGCCAGCACCACAAATTGGGGGACCCAGTACTTC
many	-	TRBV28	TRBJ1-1	CASSLLAANTEAFF	TGTGCCAGCAGTTTACTAGCAGCAAACACTGAAGCTTTCTTT
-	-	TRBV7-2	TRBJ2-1	CASSLISGYNEQFF	TGTGCCAGCAGCTTAATCAGCGGCTACAATGAGCAGTTCTTC
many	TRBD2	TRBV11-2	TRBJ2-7	CASSWPTSGRTEQYF	TGTGCCAGCAGCTGGCCGACTAGCGGGAGAACCGAGCAGTACTTC
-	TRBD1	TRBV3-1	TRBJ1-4	CATPGLSQGAKEKLFF	TGTGCCACCCCAGGCCTATCACAGGGGGCGAAAGAAAAACTGTTTTTT
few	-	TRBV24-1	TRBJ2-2	CATSDQGSNTGELFF	TGTGCCACCAGTGATCAAGGTTCGAACACCGGGGAGCTGTTTTTT
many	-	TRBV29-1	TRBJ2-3	CSVVGPAPRYTDTQYF	TGCAGCGTTGTAGGCCCGGCCCCGAGGTACACAGATACGCAGTATTTT
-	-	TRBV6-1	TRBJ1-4	CASRTTTNEKLFF	TGTGCCAGCAGGACAACAACTAATGAAAAACTGTTTTTT
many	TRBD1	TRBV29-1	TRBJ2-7	CSVVDRGREQYF	TGCAGCGTTGTGGACAGGGGGCGGGAGCAGTACTTC
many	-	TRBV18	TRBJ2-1	CASSRVDEQFF	TGTGCCAGCTCACGAGTCGATGAGCAGTTCTTC
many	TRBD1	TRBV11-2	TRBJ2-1	CASSPDRGNYNEQFF	TGTGCCAGCAGCCCCGACAGGGGAAACTACAATGAGCAGTTCTTC
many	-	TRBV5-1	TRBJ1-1	CASSLGAQTTEAFF	TGCGCCAGCAGCTTGGGGGCTCAAACCACTGAAGCTTTCTTT
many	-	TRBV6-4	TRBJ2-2	CASSEHRATGELFF	TGTGCCAGCAGTGAGCACAGGGCCACCGGGGAGCTGTTTTTT
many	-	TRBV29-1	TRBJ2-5	CSVTKTGARETQYF	TGCAGCGTTACTAAGACAGGAGCTAGGGAGACCCAGTACTTC
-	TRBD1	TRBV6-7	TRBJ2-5	CTSCLGGETQYF	TGTACCAGCTGTTTAGGGGGCGAGACCCAGTACTTC
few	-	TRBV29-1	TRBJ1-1	CSVGNGRSEAFF	TGCAGCGTTGGAAATGGTAGGTCTGAAGCTTTCTTT
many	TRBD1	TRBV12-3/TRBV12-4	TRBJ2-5	CASRRTGGVETQYF	TGTGCCAGCAGGCGGACAGGGGGCGTGGAGACCCAGTACTTC
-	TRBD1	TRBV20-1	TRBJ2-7	CSARDAGTGIPYEQYF	TGCAGTGCTAGAGACGCCGGGACAGGGATCCCCTACGAGCAGTACTTC
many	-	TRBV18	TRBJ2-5	CASSRTAREWETQYF	TGTGCCAGCTCACGAACCGCTCGGGAGTGGGAGACCCAGTACTTC
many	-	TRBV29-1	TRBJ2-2	CSVGTRGKTGELFF	TGCAGCGTGGGGACTCGGGGAAAGACCGGGGAGCTGTTTTTT
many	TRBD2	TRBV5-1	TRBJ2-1	CASSLGGLAVSYNEQFF	TGCGCCAGCAGCTTGGGGGGACTAGCGGTCTCCTACAATGAGCAGTTCTTC
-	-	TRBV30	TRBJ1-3	CAWSGIGGNTIYF	TGTGCCTGGAGTGGGATAGGAGGAAACACCATATATTTT
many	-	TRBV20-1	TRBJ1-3	CSARDMAGGAGGNTIYF	TGCAGTGCTAGAGATATGGCCGGGGGGGCCGGGGGAAACACCATATATTTT
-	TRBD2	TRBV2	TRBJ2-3	CASTSGLAGLTDTQYF	TGTGCCAGCACTTCCGGACTAGCGGGGTTAACAGATACGCAGTATTTT
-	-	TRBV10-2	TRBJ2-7	CASSESTGSSYEQYF	TGCGCCAGCAGTGAGTCGACAGGCAGCTCCTACGAGCAGTACTTC